The 22 T cell receptor beta chains listed next were all sequenced from one sample in a study of PD-L1 blockade in urothelial cancer. Measured with immunoSEQ multiplex PCR; TCRdb has only the in-frame clones, and not every one. The sample includes around 100,000 clones, 85% to 95% of them seen just once. Time point meaning: peripheral blood 6 weeks after treatment start. This specimen was PBMCs, taken around atezolizumab (anti-PD-L1) treatment. The receptor source for this set is a man aged 60-69 years with urothelial cancer.

The chain employs TRBV28 and TRBJ2-3, with a possible D match to TRBD2 (6 bases). CDR1 is MDHEN, CDR2 SYDVKM, per germline. Trimming shortened V by 5 bases and J by 8 bases, and 20 bases separated the two germline ends. There are 15 residues in the CDR3. CDR3 region: CASSPPWRLGGTQYF. CDR3 bases: TGTGCCAGCAGTCCCCCTTGGCGGCTCGGGGGTACGCAGTATTTT. Combining the CDR3 with reference TRBV28 and TRBJ2-3 gives the whole variable domain DVKVTQSSRYLVKRTGEKVFLECVQDMDHENMFWYRQDPGLGLRLIYFSYDVKMKEKGDIPEGYSVSREKKERFSLILESASTNQTSMYLCASSPPWRLGGTQYFGPGTRLTVL.

The chain joins TRBV2 to TRBJ1-2; the match to TRBD1 covers 8 bases. The V segment lost 3 bases and the J segment 6 bases; nucleotides outside the gene matches: 3. Germline V CDR1 and CDR2: SNHLY, FYNNEI. The CDR3 length is 13 residues. CDR3 nucleotide sequence: TGTGCCAGCAGTGAGGACAGGGTGAATGGCTACACCTTC. This codes for CASSEDRVNGYTF.

The V gene is TRBV4-1, the J gene TRBJ2-1, with a possible D match to TRBD2 (5 bases). V lost 0 bases and J lost 3, with 9 bases in between. The CDR3 length is 15 residues. Germline V gives CDR1 MGHRA, CDR2 YSYEKL. The CDR3 reads CASSQDWGDYNEQFF. The CDR3 DNA sequence: TGCGCCAGCAGCCAAGATTGGGGAGACTACAATGAGCAGTTCTTC.

V and J are TRBV4-1 and TRBJ2-3; 7 bases agree with TRBD2. The CDR3 covers 16 residues. The trim removed 3 bases at V and 0 bases at J, leaving 6 bases unmatched. Germline loops: CDR1 MGHRA, CDR2 YSYEKL. The CDR3 DNA is TGCGCCAGCAGCCAGCGAGCGGGGACTAGCACAGATACGCAGTATTTT. Residues: CASSQRAGTSTDTQYF.

The CDR3 region has the DNA TGTGCCAGCAGCCAAGGGACAGATTTCCTCAATCAGCCCCAGCATTTT. Its translation: CASSQGTDFLNQPQHF. V and J are TRBV4-2 and TRBJ1-5; TRBD1 might be the D (6 bases). Between the trimmed V and J ends, which lost 1 base and 3 bases, there was a span of 13 bases. Germline V lookup: CDR1 LGHNA, CDR2 YNFKEQ. CDR3 length: 16 residues.

This sequence joins TRBV5-4 and TRBJ1-2; D is ambiguous. The CDR3 contains 15 residues. Germline V gene sequence: CDR1 SGHNT, CDR2 YYREEE (reference sequence). V lost 0 bases and J 8 bases, leaving 17 bases between the germline ends. For the CDR3, the DNA is TGTGCCAGCAGCTTGGTCGCCGTCTCCGCTATAGGCTACACCTTC. It yields the protein CASSLVAVSAIGYTF.

The chain combines TRBV4-2 with TRBJ1-4, with TRBD1 as a possible D gene (6 bases). This CDR3 contains 17 residues. Germline CDR1 and CDR2: LGHNA and YNFKEQ. V gave up 4 bases and J gave up 3 bases, with 18 bases separating them. In nucleotides, the CDR3 is TGTGCCAGCAGCCCCGGACCTTCAGGGGTGGCTAATGAAAAACTGTTTTTT. Translation gives CASSPGPSGVANEKLFF.

This clone was counted a few times. V gene TRBV6-1 combines with J gene TRBJ1-4; D is unclear. CDR3 length: 14 residues. Trimming took off 4 bases at V and 0 bases at J, with 6 bases between the two ends. CDR1 is MNHNS and CDR2 is SASEGT in the germline V gene. The CDR3 nucleotides read TGTGCCAGCAGTGCAAGAGCAACTAATGAAAAACTGTTTTTT. Residues: CASSARATNEKLFF.

The J gene is TRBJ2-1, the V gene TRBV7-2, with 9 positions matching TRBD2. Germline values: CDR1 SGHTA, CDR2 FQGNSA. CDR3 length: 16 residues. Trimming cost V 3 bases and J 1 base; bases outside gene matches: 4. This CDR3 reads CASSLSSGVSYNEQFF. The CDR3 coding sequence is TGTGCCAGCAGCTTGTCTAGCGGGGTTTCCTACAATGAGCAGTTCTTC.

CDR3 in DNA: TGCGCCAGCAGCCGGGATGGGACAGGGGGCCTTTACAATGAGCAGTTCTTC. Translation: CASSRDGTGGLYNEQFF. The chain links TRBV4-3 to TRBJ2-1; 12 bases are shared with TRBD1. The trim removed 4 bases at V and 4 bases at J, leaving 8 bases unmatched. The CDR3 runs to 17 residues. Germline assignment: CDR1 LGHNA and CDR2 YSLEER.

The chain has TRBV5-8 and TRBJ2-2; the match to TRBD2 covers 7 bases. The ends lost 2 bases at V and 4 bases at J; junction bases unmatched: 5. The germline gives CDR1 SGHTS, CDR2 YDEGEE. CDR3 size: 15 residues. In nucleotides, the CDR3 is TGTGCCAGCAGCTTATGGGGGGGAGTCACCGGGGAGCTGTTTTTT. It encodes CASSLWGGVTGELFF.

CDR3 amino acids: CASTRTTGSWTEAFF. The CDR3 DNA sequence: TGCGCCAGCACCCGAACTACAGGAAGTTGGACTGAAGCTTTCTTT. The rearrangement links TRBV5-1 to TRBJ1-1; D is perhaps TRBD1 (5 bases). The CDR3 extends over 15 amino acids. V gave up 6 bases and J gave up 5 bases, with 20 bases separating them. Looked up from germline, CDR1 is SGHRS and CDR2 is YFSETQ.

V usage is TRBV5-1 and J usage is TRBJ1-4; TRBD1 aligns across 8 bases. This CDR3 spans 13 amino acids. Germline lookup yields CDR1 SGHRS and CDR2 YFSETQ. J lost 8 bases, V lost 5 bases, and 5 bases had no gene match. The CDR3 loop reads CASSSGQGEKLFF. The CDR3 region has the DNA TGCGCCAGCAGTTCCGGACAGGGCGAAAAACTGTTTTTT.

This chain joins TRBV2 and TRBJ2-7, with 8 positions matching TRBD1. The ends lost 10 bases at V and 0 bases at J; junction bases unmatched: 8. Germline-derived CDR1 and CDR2 are SNHLY and FYNNEI. The CDR3 has 14 residues. The CDR3 bases are TGTGCCACCCTTCCCGGGACAGGCTCCTACGAGCAGTACTTC. Translation: CATLPGTGSYEQYF.

This clone was seen once. V is TRBV7-9 and J is TRBJ2-7; TRBD1 aligns across 10 bases. Germline V gene sequence: CDR1 SEHNR, CDR2 FQNEAQ (reference sequence). This CDR3 is built from 16 residues. J gave up 5 bases and V 3 bases, and 10 bases lay outside the gene matches. This chain's CDR3 is CASSFEGQGQGDEQYF. The DNA for the CDR3 is TGTGCCAGCAGCTTCGAGGGACAGGGGCAGGGGGACGAGCAGTACTTC.

The chain links TRBV5-1 to TRBJ2-1, with TRBD2 matching 11 bases. From germline, CDR1 is SGHRS and CDR2 YFSETQ. CDR3 length: 19 amino acids. J gave up 0 bases and V 4 bases, and 12 bases lay outside the gene matches. This CDR3 reads CASSLPGTSGPSSYNEQFF. In DNA form, the CDR3 reads TGCGCCAGCAGCCTCCCCGGGACTAGCGGACCGAGCTCCTACAATGAGCAGTTCTTC.

The chain couples TRBV4-1 to TRBJ1-4; a possible D gene is TRBD1 (6 bases). Germline loops: CDR1 MGHRA, CDR2 YSYEKL. There are 16 residues in the CDR3. Trimming shortened V by 3 bases and J by 4 bases, and 15 bases separated the two germline ends. The CDR3 region has the DNA TGCGCCAGCAGCCAGACGCACGGACAGAGTAATGAAAAACTGTTTTTT. Translation: CASSQTHGQSNEKLFF.

The gene calls are TRBV9 and TRBJ2-7; TRBD2 agrees at 7 bases. The trim removed 0 bases at V and 3 bases at J, leaving 6 bases unmatched. This CDR3 has 15 amino acids. Per germline, CDR1 SGDLS and CDR2 YYNGEE. The CDR3 bases are TGTGCCAGCAGCGTAGGGGGGGGTCCTTACTACGAGCAGTACTTC. Translation gives CASSVGGGPYYEQYF.

V is TRBV28 and J is TRBJ1-5; TRBD1 matches at 7 bases. Germline values: CDR1 MDHEN, CDR2 SYDVKM. CDR3 length: 18 amino acids. Trimming removed 3 bases from V and 0 bases from J; junction bases left unmatched: 11. Written as DNA, the CDR3 is TGTGCCAGCAGTTTGCAGGGGGATCGCTTCTATAGCAATCAGCCCCAGCATTTT. It is translated as CASSLQGDRFYSNQPQHF.

The V gene is TRBV27, the J gene TRBJ2-3; 7 nucleotides agree with TRBD1. Germline V gene lookup returns CDR1 MNHEY and CDR2 SMNVEV (reference sequence). This CDR3 is built from 18 residues. The V gene end was trimmed by 6 bases and the J gene end by 2 bases; junction bases not matched to a gene: 17. The CDR3 DNA sequence: TGTGCCAGCAGCCTAAGCCCACGGACAGGAGGATACACAGATACGCAGTATTTT. This translates into CASSLSPRTGGYTDTQYF.

The V and J genes are TRBV10-1 and TRBJ1-5; D remains unclear. This CDR3 has 17 residues. V was shortened by 1 base and J by 6 bases, with 19 bases between the two germline ends. Per germline, CDR1 WNHNN and CDR2 SYGVQD (reference sequence). The CDR3 sequence: CASSEWEDGLGIQPQHF. The CDR3 DNA is TGCGCCAGCAGTGAGTGGGAGGATGGTCTGGGAATTCAGCCCCAGCATTTT.

The chain couples TRBV20-1 to TRBJ2-1; possible D gene TRBD2, 5 bases. The V end lost 6 bases, the J end lost 14 bases, and 14 bases lay between the germline ends. The CDR3 totals 10 residues. The V gene's germline CDR1 is DFQATT and CDR2 SNEGSKA (reference sequence). Here the CDR3 reads CSARRDREFF. The CDR3 nucleotides are TGCAGTGCGAGACGGGATCGGGAGTTCTTC.